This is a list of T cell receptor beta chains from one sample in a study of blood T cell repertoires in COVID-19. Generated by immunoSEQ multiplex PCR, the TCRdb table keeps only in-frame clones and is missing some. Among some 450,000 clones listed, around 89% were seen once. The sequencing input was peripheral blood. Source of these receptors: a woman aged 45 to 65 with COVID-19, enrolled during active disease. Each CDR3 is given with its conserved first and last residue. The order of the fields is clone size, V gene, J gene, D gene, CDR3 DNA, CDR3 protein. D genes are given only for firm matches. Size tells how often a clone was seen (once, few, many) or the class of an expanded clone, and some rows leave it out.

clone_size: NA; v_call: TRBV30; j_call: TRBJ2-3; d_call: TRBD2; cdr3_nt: TGTGCCTGGAGCCGTAGCGGGGGGCCTACAGATACGCAGTATTTT; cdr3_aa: CAWSRSGGPTDTQYF
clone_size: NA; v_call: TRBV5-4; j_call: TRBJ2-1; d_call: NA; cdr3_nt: TGTGCCAGCAGCTTGCCGAGGGATGAGCAGTTCTTC; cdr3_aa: CASSLPRDEQFF
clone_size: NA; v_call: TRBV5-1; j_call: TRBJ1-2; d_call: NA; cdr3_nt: TGCGCCAGCAGCTCGGACAGCAGGGGAACCACCCGTGGAGGCTACACCTTC; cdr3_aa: CASSSDSRGTTRGGYTF
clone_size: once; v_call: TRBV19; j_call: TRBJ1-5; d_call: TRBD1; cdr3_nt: TGTGCCAGTAGCCTTGACAGGGTCAATCAGCCCCAGCATTTT; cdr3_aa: CASSLDRVNQPQHF
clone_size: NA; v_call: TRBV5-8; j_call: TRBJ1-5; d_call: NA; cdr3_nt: TGTGCCAGCAGCTTACGAGGGAGCTATCAGCCCCAGCATTTT; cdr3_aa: CASSLRGSYQPQHF
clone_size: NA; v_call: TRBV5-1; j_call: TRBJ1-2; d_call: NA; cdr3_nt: TGCGCCAGCAGCTTTGGAGGGAACTATGGCTACACCTTC; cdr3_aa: CASSFGGNYGYTF
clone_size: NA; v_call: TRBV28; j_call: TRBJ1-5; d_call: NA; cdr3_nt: TGTGCCAGCGGTCTCCAGGGACTGTCCTTTAGCAATCAGCCCCAGCATTTT; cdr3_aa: CASGLQGLSFSNQPQHF
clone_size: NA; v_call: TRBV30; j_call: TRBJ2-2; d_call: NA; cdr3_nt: TGTGCCTGGACCCAAAACACCGGGGAGCTGTTTTTT; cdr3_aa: CAWTQNTGELFF
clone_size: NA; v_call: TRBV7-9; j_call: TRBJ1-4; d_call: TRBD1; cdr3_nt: TGTGCCAGCAGCTTGACAGGGGCTAATGAAAAACTGTTTTTT; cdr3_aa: CASSLTGANEKLFF
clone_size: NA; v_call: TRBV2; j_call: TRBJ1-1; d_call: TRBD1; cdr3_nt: TGTGCCAGCACCTCGCGGACAGGGAACACTGAAGCTTTCTTT; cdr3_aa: CASTSRTGNTEAFF
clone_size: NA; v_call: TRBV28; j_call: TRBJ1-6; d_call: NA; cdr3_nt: TGTGCCAGCAAGCTTTGGCAGGGTAATTCACCCCTCCACTTT; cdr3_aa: CASKLWQGNSPLHF
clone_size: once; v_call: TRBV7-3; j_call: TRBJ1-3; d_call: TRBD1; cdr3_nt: TGTGCCAGCAGCTTAAGTACAGGGGCCGGAAACACCATATATTTT; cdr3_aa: CASSLSTGAGNTIYF
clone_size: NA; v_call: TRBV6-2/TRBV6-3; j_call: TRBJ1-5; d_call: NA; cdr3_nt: TGTGCCAGCAGTTTAAGGGGGAATCAGCCCCAGCATTTT; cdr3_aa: CASSLRGNQPQHF
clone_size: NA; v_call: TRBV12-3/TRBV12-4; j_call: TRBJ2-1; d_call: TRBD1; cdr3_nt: TGTGCCAGCAGTCCCGACAGGGACAATGAGCAGTTCTTC; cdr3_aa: CASSPDRDNEQFF
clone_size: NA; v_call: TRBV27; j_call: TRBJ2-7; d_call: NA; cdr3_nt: TGTGCCAGCAGCGTCGGAGGGCCCTACGAGCAGTACTTC; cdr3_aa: CASSVGGPYEQYF
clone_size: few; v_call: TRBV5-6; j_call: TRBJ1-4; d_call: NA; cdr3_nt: TGTGCCAGCAGCTTGGCACAGGCAACTAATGAAAAACTGTTTTTT; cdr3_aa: CASSLAQATNEKLFF
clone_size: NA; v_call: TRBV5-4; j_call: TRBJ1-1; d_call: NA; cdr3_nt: TGTGCCAGCAGACGAGCAACGAACACTGAAGCTTTCTTT; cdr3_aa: CASRRATNTEAFF
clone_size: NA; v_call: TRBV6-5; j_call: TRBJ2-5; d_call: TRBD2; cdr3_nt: TGTGCCAGCAGTTCGAGCGGGGGGTCTGTGGAGACCCAGTACTTC; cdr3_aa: CASSSSGGSVETQYF
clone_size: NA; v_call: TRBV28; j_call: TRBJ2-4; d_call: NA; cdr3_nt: TGTGCCAGCAGAGACCCCGGGAACATTCAGTACTTC; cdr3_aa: CASRDPGNIQYF
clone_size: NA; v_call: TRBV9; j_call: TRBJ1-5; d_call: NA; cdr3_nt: TGTGCCAGCAGCGTAGCCCCCCGAGATCAGCCCCAGCATTTT; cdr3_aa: CASSVAPRDQPQHF
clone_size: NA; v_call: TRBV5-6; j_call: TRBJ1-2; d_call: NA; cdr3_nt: TGTGCCAGCACCCCAGACTACGGCTCGACGGGTGGCTACACCTTC; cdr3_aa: CASTPDYGSTGGYTF
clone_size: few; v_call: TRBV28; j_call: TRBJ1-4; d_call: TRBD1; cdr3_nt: TGTGCCAGCAGTTCGATGTGGACAGGAAGAAATGAAAAACTGTTTTTT; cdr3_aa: CASSSMWTGRNEKLFF
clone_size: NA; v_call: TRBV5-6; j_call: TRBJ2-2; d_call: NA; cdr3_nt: TGTGCCAGCAGCGTATCGAGTCTCACCGGGGAGCTGTTTTTT; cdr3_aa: CASSVSSLTGELFF
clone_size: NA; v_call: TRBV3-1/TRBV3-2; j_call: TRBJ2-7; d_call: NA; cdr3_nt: TGTGCCAGCAGCCACGGGACTCCTACCTACGAGCAGTACTTC; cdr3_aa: CASSHGTPTYEQYF
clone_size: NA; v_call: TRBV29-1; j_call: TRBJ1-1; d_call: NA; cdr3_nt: TGCAGCGCTAGTTTGAGGGCTGAAGCTTTCTTT; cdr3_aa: CSASLRAEAFF
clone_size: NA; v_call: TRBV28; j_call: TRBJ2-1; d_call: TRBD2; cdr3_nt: TGTGCCAGCAGCACCCTAGCGGTGGGTGAGCAGTTCTTC; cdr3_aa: CASSTLAVGEQFF
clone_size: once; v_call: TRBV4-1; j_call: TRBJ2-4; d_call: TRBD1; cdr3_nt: TGCGCCAGCAGAAGTACCGGGACAGCCCTAGCCAAAAACATTCAGTACTTC; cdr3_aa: CASRSTGTALAKNIQYF
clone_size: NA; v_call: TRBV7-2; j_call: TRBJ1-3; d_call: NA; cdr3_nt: TGTGCCAGCAGAGATGGACTCTTCTCTGGAAACACCATATATTTT; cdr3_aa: CASRDGLFSGNTIYF
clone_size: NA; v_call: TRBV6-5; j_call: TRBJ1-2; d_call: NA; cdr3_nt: TGTGCCAGCACCTTGGGCAGGGTTAATGGCTACACCTTC; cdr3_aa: CASTLGRVNGYTF
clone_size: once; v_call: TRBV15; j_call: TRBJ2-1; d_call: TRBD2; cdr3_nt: TGTGCCACCAGCAGAGATCTTACTAGCGGGGGTGAGCAGTTCTTC; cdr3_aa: CATSRDLTSGGEQFF
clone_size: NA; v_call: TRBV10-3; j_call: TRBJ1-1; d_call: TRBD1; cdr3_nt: TGTGCCACCAGGTCGGGACAGGGCGACACTGAAGCTTTCTTT; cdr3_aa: CATRSGQGDTEAFF
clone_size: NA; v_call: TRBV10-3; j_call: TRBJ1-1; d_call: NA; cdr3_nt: TGTGCCATCAAAGGTGCTGCCGGACAGTACACTGAAGCTTTCTTT; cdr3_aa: CAIKGAAGQYTEAFF
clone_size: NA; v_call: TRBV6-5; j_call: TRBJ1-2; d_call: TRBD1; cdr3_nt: TGTGCCAGCAGCACAGGGGACTCTAACTATGGCTACACCTTC; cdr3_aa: CASSTGDSNYGYTF
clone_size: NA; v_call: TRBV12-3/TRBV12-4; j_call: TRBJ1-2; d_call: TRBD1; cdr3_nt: TGTGCCAGCAGTTTCGGCAGGGGGCGTGACTACACCTTC; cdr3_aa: CASSFGRGRDYTF
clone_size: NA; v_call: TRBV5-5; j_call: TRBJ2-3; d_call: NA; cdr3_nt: TGTGCCAGCAGCTTGGGCTTCGGTGCTACAGATACGCAGTATTTT; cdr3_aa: CASSLGFGATDTQYF
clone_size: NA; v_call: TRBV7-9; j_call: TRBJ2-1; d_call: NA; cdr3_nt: TGTGCCAGCAGCTTAGGTACCGGTAATGAGCAGTTCTTC; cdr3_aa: CASSLGTGNEQFF
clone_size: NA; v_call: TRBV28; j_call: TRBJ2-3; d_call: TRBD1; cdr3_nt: TGTGCCCACAACACAGGGGCCGGCACAGATACGCAGTATTTT; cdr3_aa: CAHNTGAGTDTQYF
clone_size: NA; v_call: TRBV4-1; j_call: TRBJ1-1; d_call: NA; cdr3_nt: TGCGCCAGCAGCCAAGATCAAGAGGGTTTCTTT; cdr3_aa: CASSQDQEGFF
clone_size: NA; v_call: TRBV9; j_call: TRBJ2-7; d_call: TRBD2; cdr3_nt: TGTGCCAGCAGCGTCGATCTAGCGGGGCCCTCCTACGAGCAGTACTTC; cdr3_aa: CASSVDLAGPSYEQYF
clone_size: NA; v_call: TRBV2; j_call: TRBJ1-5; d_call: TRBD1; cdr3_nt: TGTGCCAGCAGTGATACAGGGGGCGGTCAGCCCCAGCATTTT; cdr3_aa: CASSDTGGGQPQHF
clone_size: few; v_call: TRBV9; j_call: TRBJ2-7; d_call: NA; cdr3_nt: TGTGCCAGCAGCGTAGGGTCACGGGTGTACGAGCAGTACTTC; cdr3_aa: CASSVGSRVYEQYF
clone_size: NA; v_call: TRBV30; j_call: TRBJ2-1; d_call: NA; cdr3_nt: TGTGCCTGGAGTGAGAACAGGTACAATGAGCAGTTCTTC; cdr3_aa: CAWSENRYNEQFF
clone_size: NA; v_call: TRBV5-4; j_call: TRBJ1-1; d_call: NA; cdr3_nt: TGTGCCAGCAGCTTGGCCAGGGCAGGAGCGAACACTGAAGCTTTCTTT; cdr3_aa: CASSLARAGANTEAFF
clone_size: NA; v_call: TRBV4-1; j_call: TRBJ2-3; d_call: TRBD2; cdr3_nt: TGCGCCAGCAGCCCGACCCCGAGCGGGGGTATGGCAGATACGCAGTATTTT; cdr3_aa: CASSPTPSGGMADTQYF
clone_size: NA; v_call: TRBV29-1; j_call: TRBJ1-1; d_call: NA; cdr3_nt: TGCAGCGCGGATCAGGCTACGAACACTGAAGCTTTCTTT; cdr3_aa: CSADQATNTEAFF
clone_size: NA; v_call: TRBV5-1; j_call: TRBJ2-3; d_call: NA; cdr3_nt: TGCGCCAGCAGCTTTGGGGGGACCTCCACAGATACGCAGTATTTT; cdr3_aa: CASSFGGTSTDTQYF
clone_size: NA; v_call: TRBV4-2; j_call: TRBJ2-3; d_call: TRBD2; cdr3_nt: TGTGCCAGCAGCCAAGATCTGTCCGGGGGGTCCACAGATACGCAGTATTTT; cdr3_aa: CASSQDLSGGSTDTQYF
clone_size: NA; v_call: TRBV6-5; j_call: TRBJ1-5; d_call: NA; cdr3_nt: TGTGCCACCAGGACAGCGGGGGGACAGCCCCAGCATTTT; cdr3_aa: CATRTAGGQPQHF
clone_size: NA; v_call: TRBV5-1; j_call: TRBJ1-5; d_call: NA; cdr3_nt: TGCGCCAGCAGCCTCGGGGACAAGGCGGGTCAGCCCCAGCATTTT; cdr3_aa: CASSLGDKAGQPQHF
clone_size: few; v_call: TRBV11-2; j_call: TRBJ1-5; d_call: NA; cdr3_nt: TGTGCCAGCAGCTTAGTCCGGGATCAGCCCCAGCATTTT; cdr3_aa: CASSLVRDQPQHF
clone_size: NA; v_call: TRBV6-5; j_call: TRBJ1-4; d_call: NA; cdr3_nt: TGTGCCAGCGTATCGACGGAGGGAACGGAAAAACTGTTTTTT; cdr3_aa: CASVSTEGTEKLFF
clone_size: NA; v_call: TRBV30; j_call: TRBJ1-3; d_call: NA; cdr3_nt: TGTGCCTGGAGAAGGGGATCAGCTGGAAACACCATATATTTT; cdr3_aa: CAWRRGSAGNTIYF
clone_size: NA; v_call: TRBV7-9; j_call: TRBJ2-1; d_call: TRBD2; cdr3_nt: TGTGCCAGCAGCCCAGCGCGGGGGGCCAACAATGAGCAGTTCTTC; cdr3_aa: CASSPARGANNEQFF
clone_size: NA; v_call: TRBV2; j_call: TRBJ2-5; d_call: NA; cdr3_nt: TGTGCCACCCAAGTCGACGGAGGAGAGACCCAGTACTTC; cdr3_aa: CATQVDGGETQYF
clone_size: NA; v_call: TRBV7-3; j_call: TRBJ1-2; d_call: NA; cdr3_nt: TGTGCCAGTTCTTTAGGGGGTACTAGTGGCTACACCTTC; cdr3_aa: CASSLGGTSGYTF
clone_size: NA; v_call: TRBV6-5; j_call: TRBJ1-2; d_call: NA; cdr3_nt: TGTGCCAGCAGTTACGCCAGGAACTATGGCTACACCTTC; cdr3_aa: CASSYARNYGYTF
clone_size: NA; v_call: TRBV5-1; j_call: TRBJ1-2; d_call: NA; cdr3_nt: TGCGCCAGCAGCTTGGAGCCTGGACTCTCCTCGGGAGGCTACACCTTC; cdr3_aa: CASSLEPGLSSGGYTF